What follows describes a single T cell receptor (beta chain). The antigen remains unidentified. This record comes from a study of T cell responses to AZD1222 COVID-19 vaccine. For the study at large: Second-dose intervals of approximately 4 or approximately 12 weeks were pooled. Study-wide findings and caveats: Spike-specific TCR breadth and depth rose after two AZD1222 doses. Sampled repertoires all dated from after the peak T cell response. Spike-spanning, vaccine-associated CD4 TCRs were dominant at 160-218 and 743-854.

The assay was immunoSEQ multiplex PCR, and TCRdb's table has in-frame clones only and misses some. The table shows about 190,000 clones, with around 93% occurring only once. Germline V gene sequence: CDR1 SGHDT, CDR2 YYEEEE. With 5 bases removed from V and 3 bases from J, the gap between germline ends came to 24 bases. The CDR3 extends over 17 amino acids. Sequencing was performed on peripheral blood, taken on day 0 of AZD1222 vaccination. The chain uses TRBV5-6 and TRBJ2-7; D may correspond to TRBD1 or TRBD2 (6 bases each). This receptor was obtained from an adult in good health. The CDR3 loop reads CASRDSGSGTPLYEQYF. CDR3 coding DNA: TGTGCCAGCAGGGACAGTGGCTCCGGGACTCCGCTCTACGAGCAGTACTTC.